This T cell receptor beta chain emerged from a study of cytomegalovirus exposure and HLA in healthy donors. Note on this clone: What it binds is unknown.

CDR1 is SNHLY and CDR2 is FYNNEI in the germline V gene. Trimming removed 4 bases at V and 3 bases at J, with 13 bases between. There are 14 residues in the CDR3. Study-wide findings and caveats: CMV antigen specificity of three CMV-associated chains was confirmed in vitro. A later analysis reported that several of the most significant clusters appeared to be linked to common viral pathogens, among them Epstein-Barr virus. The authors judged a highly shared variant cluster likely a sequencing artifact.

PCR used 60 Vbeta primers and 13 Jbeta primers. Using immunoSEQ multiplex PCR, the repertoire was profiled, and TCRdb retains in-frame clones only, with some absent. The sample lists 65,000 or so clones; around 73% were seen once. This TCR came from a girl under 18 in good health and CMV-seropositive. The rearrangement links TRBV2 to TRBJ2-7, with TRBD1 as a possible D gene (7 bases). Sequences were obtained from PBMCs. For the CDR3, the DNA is TGTGCCAGCAGTGTTCAGGGGGGAGGCTACGAGCAGTACTTC. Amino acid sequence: CASSVQGGGYEQYF.